This T cell receptor beta chain was identified in a study of blood T cell repertoires in COVID-19. A single count supports this clone. The CDR3 loop spans 15 amino acids. The V gene lost 6 bases and the J gene lost 1 base, with 12 bases spanning the gap. Germline assignment: CDR1 SNHLY and CDR2 FYNNEI. Original processing methods: Amplification with reference gene primers provided the estimates of nucleated cell counts. Clones were read by immunoSEQ multiplex PCR, and TCRdb kept only the in-frame ones, dropping some. V and J calls plus clone size are reproduced from that table; the DNA served to infer D and trimming. Of roughly 100,000 clones listed, 88% were seen once; the top ten hold around 2.1%.

This sequence was found in a man between 50 and 59 years old with COVID-19, enrolled during active disease. The J gene is TRBJ2-2, the V gene TRBV2, with D uncertain. What was sequenced was peripheral blood. The CDR3 sequence: CASRGFTVNTGELFF. CDR3 sequence (DNA): TGTGCCAGCAGAGGTTTTACAGTGAACACCGGGGAGCTGTTTTTT.